These T cell receptor beta chains were read from a single sample in a study of T cells in localized non-small cell lung cancer. The repertoire was sequenced with immunoSEQ multiplex PCR; TCRdb's copy has only in-frame clones and lacks some. The data show roughly 1,200 clones, roughly a sixth seen once. The starting material was lung tumor tissue, obtained before any cancer treatment. The receptors were sampled from a woman aged 35-70 years with stage II lung adenocarcinoma. Each CDR3 is given without its conserved first and last residue. Size is omitted from some rows. Given values are once, few, many or a class for expanded clones.

clone_size v_call cdr3_aa
medium-sized TRBV9 ASSATGGTEKLF
NA TRBV19 ASSGESSEAF
NA TRBV6-8 ASSPNKNSGANYGYT
NA TRBV28 ASSLPGTGGYNEQF
NA TRBV15 ATSRDPLDSYQETQY
medium-sized TRBV11-3 ASSWDSPNTEAF
NA TRBV19 ASSIAPQNPNEQF
few TRBV11-3 ASSLPRTGAYEQY
NA TRBV18 ASSPPSTGTGANVLT
NA TRBV19 ASSMGGSGELF
few TRBV6-8 ASSPVGETQY
once TRBV15 ATSRDGPTDTQY
few TRBV6-8 ASSRTGGRPQH
medium-sized TRBV11-3 ASSLLGGLNEQY
NA TRBV9 ASSWLGSGAYEQY
few TRBV6-8 ASSYTGNEKLF
few TRBV6-8 ASSAQAGGTYNEQF
few TRBV5-1 ASRQGTDNNQPQH
NA TRBV6-8 ASSYMWGAGAEAF
NA TRBV6-8 ASRPGGGNIQY
large TRBV6-8 ASSTGTGVTNEKLF
few TRBV7-2 ASSPDRGYEQY